The 5 T cell receptor beta chains reported below all come from one sample, sequenced in a study of patients and donors after allogeneic stem cell transplantation. A single record per CDR3 protein comes from TCRdb applying MiXCR to the RT-PCR reads. The sample consists of 25,000 to 40,000 distinct CDR3 sequences, around 33% of them appearing once. Sequenced: blood, either unsorted or a sorted T cell fraction (not recorded which). The receptor set was obtained from a human donor who was either an allogeneic HSCT recipient or a stem cell or donor lymphocyte infusion donor (not recorded which). It is not recorded whose cells these are; they may come from a transplant donor.

This clonotype was seen more than once but under ten times. This sequence joins TRBV16 and TRBJ1-2; unclear D gene. The length of the CDR3 is 13 residues. Germline-derived CDR1 and CDR2 are KGHSY and FQNENV. Between the trimmed V and J ends, which lost 2 bases and 4 bases, there was a span of 8 bases. The CDR3 here is CASSQDTIYGYTF. CDR3 coding DNA: TGTGCCAGCAGCCAAGACACGATCTATGGCTACACCTTC.

In this sample, this clonotype turned up a few times. The genes are TRBV10-3 and TRBJ1-2, with a tentative D call TRBD1 (5 bases). The V and J ends lost 9 bases and 5 bases respectively, with 13 bases between them. The CDR3 extends over 12 amino acids. Germline CDR1 reads ENHRY; CDR2 reads SYGVKD. CDR3: CAIRQGTYGYTF. The DNA of the CDR3 is TGTGCCATACGACAAGGGACTTATGGCTACACCTTC.

This chain connects TRBV29-1 to TRBJ2-1, with D possibly TRBD2 on 5 matching bases. Looked up from germline, CDR1 is SQVTM and CDR2 is ANQGSEA. CDR3 length: 17 residues. The V end was cut by 5 bases, the J end by 7 bases, with 27 bases between. The CDR3: CSVLAPSPLSGSNEQFF. The CDR3 coding sequence is TGCAGCGTTCTAGCCCCTTCCCCACTAAGTGGGTCGAATGAGCAGTTCTTC.

The chain is built from TRBV4-3 and TRBJ1-4; weak D call: TRBD1 (6 bases). Trimming left V 4 bases short and J 1 base short, with 10 bases between. The CDR3 is made up of 15 amino acids. Germline lookup yields CDR1 LGHNA and CDR2 YSLEER. The chain's CDR3 is CASSRNRETNEKLFF. The DNA of the CDR3 is TGCGCCAGCAGCCGGAACAGGGAAACTAATGAAAAACTGTTTTTT.

V is TRBV3-1 and J is TRBJ2-3; 7 bases are a match to TRBD2. Germline V lookup: CDR1 LGHDT, CDR2 YNNKEL (reference sequence). J was trimmed by 6 bases and V by 3 bases; bases with no gene match: 9. The CDR3 extends over 15 amino acids. CDR3 residues: CASSQHNSGVDTQYF. The CDR3 DNA reads TGTGCCAGCAGCCAGCACAACAGCGGGGTGGATACGCAGTATTTT.